This paragraph covers one TCR beta chain sequence. Its antigen remains undetermined. A much bigger clone sits one base away, suggesting this may be a read error. This entry is derived from a study of T cells in Graves' hyperthyroidism and ophthalmopathy (dated by TCRdb to about 2019). Background on the whole study: Peripheral blood was sampled at the time of initial diagnosis, prior to any treatment. Whether ophthalmopathy could be predicted prospectively was tested in an independent validation cohort made up of roughly 19 hyperthyroidism patients plus 17 patients who later progressed to ophthalmopathy. TCR V-J signatures able to tell the groups apart were searched for in a discovery cohort of 90 to 100 patients, of whom fewer than 45 had Graves' ophthalmopathy and roughly 58 had stable Graves' hyperthyroidism. TCR Vbeta CDR3 sequencing of roughly 140 peripheral blood samples (around 45 ophthalmopathy, 75 to 80 hyperthyroidism and roughly 17 progressor patients) is reported in the paper. Following sampling, methimazole starting at 30 mg daily was given to hyperthyroidism patients, and high-dose intravenous methylprednisolone was given to ophthalmopathy patients. In addition, the study compared T-cell repertoires in thyroid tissue and in blood from about 6 Graves' hyperthyroidism patients. The approximately 95 discovery patients were divided at random into training and test sets in a 7:3 ratio.

The TCR beta CDR3 regions were amplified from RNA transcripts. The TCR CDR3 was subjected to a first round of RT-PCR using the HTBI primer set and the Qiagen OneStep RT-PCR kit. Libraries were constructed in a second round of multiplex PCR, after which size selection and purification were performed. The libraries were sequenced on an Illumina HiSeq2000 using paired-end 100 bp reads. The study's own analysis went as follows. SOAPnuke was used to process the raw data, with reads discarded if the reads contained adapters or uncalled bases, had a mean Phred below 15, or lacked an exact constant-primer or identifier match. COPE v1.2.5 was used to merge the high-quality paired reads, and each unique nucleotide sequence was defined as a clonotype. Clonotypes were aligned to IMGT TRBV, TRBD and TRBJ reference segments using MiTCR v1.1. Analysis was restricted to V-J combinations with a frequency above 0.0001, which covered roughly 99% of repertoires. The TCS score was defined as F50 (clonal expansion) divided by E x V (chaos), with BLOSUM62-based TCRdist calculated between CDR3 peptides within each V-J. Welch's t-statistics and random forest reduced several hundred V-J features to about 12, which were used in a naive Bayes classifier (R e1071). The public reads were reanalyzed by TCRdb: fastp trimming at Q25, MiXCR alignment, in-frame beta chains only. Duplicate CDR3 protein sequences are folded into a single record with the most common DNA and genes. V and J calls and clone size were set by TCRdb, not the authors. This sample comprises some 740,000 distinct CDR3 sequences, approximately 15% of them detected only once. 10% of the sample is taken by the ten largest.

A patient counted as having stable Graves' hyperthyroidism if no progression to ophthalmopathy occurred over 18 months of follow-up. Hyperthyroidism patients were aged 18 to 65 years and newly diagnosed, with disease duration of less than 2 months. The study excluded patients with uncontrolled infections, other autoimmune diseases, pregnancy or lactation. Diagnoses were established on the basis of clinical symptoms, serum thyroxine and TRAb, thyroid ultrasound, and orbital computed tomography. PBMCs were separated from roughly 10 ml of fresh peripheral blood using Ficoll-Paque density gradient centrifugation. Trizol reagent was used to extract total RNA, and RNA quality was then checked on an Agilent 2100 Bioanalyzer. General study outcomes and caveats: Ophthalmopathy was separated from stable hyperthyroidism by a 13 V-J signature model, with over 85% sensitivity and just over 81% specificity obtained in cross-validation and 80%/75% obtained in testing. Most expanded thyroid clonotypes (frequency above 0.001) were also detected in blood, suggesting blood repertoires may reflect thyroid immune responses. No statistical method was used to fix the sample size in advance, and group allocation was not hidden from the investigators. During validation, the model predicted progression to ophthalmopathy a median of around 6 months ahead of onset, with 70.59% sensitivity and 72.22% specificity.

As encoded in the germline V gene, CDR1 is SGHTA while CDR2 is FQGNSA. From cysteine to phenylalanine, the CDR3 is 15 amino acids long. Just the 45-base CDR3 DNA is kept, in frame starting at base 1. The chain links TRBV7-2 with TRBJ2-1; 11 bases in the junction line up with TRBD2. This receptor was obtained from a woman aged 18-29 years with Graves' hyperthyroidism. Sequences were obtained from blood. The CDR3 in this case is CANSLQTSGNNEQFF. The DNA sequence is TGTGCCAACAGCTTACAGACTAGCGGGAACAATGAGCAGTTCTTC.